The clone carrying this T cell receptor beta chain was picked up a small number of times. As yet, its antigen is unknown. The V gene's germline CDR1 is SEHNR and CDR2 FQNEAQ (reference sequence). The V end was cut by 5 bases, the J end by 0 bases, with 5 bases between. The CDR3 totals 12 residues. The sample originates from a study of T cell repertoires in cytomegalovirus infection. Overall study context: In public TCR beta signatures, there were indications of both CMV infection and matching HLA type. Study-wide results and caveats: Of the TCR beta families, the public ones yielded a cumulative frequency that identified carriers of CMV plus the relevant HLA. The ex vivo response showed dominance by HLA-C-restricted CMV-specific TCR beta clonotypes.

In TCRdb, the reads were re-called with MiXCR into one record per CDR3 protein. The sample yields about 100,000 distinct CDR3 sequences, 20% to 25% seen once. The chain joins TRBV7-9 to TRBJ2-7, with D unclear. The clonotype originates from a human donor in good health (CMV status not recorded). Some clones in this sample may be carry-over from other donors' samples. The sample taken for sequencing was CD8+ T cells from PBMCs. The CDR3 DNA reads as TGTGCCAGCAGCCCGGTCTCCTACGAGCAGTACTTC. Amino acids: CASSPVSYEQYF.